The rows below give T cell receptor beta chains drawn from one sample of a study of blood T cell repertoires in COVID-19. Method: immunoSEQ multiplex PCR; TCRdb's copy keeps in-frame clones and lacks some. The table records 100,000 or so clones, roughly four fifths of them present only once. Sequenced material: peripheral blood. The receptors originated from a woman aged 70-85 years with acute or convalescent COVID-19. The CDR3 runs from the conserved cysteine through the conserved F or W. A D gene is named only where the DNA matches it firmly.

TRBJ1-2 - TRBV5-6 CASSSARTANYGYTF
TRBJ1-5 - TRBV19 CASSIRGSNQPQHF
TRBJ2-1 - TRBV7-7 CASSLAVSSYNEQFF
TRBJ2-1 TRBD2 TRBV6-2/TRBV6-3 CASSYSLAGGNEQFF
TRBJ2-7 TRBD1 TRBV29-1 CSVSGTGGSYEQYF
TRBJ1-2 - TRBV5-8 CASSLESGSKDGYTF
TRBJ2-1 - TRBV7-2 CASSLGMGGATWEQFF
TRBJ1-5 - TRBV19 CASSIGRDQPQHF
TRBJ2-3 TRBD2 TRBV6-2/TRBV6-3 CASSYLLAGVDTQYF
TRBJ1-1 - TRBV15 CATSRDPNRWDTEAFF